One and the same sample provided the 9 T cell receptor beta chains below, sequenced in a study of cytomegalovirus exposure and HLA in healthy donors. Method: immunoSEQ multiplex PCR; TCRdb's copy keeps in-frame clones and lacks some. The repertoire consists of about 200,000 clones, with over 65% occurring once and the leading ten covering roughly 5.4%. The sequenced material came from PBMCs. Receptors were obtained from a woman aged 18-29 years in good health and CMV-seronegative.

The chain is built from TRBV2 and TRBJ2-1; TRBD2 matches 13 bases. Germline loops: CDR1 SNHLY, CDR2 FYNNEI. This CDR3 is 16 amino acids long. V was pared by 7 bases and J by 7 bases, with 10 bases of the junction left unmatched. CDR3 in amino acids: CASILGLAGARNEQFF. The CDR3 nucleotides read TGTGCCAGCATTTTAGGACTAGCGGGGGCCAGGAATGAGCAGTTCTTC.

The V and J genes are TRBV30 and TRBJ2-7, with a possible D match to TRBD2 (6 bases). This CDR3 has 13 residues. Germline CDR1 GTSNPN, CDR2 SVGIG (reference sequence). V was clipped by 0 bases and J by 7 bases, with 13 bases between them. The CDR3 nucleotides read TGTGCCTGGAGTGTGCACAGTGCGGGGGAGCAGTACTTC. This sequence encodes CAWSVHSAGEQYF.

The rearrangement uses TRBV28 and TRBJ2-3; 10 bases are a match to TRBD2. Germline CDR1 MDHEN, CDR2 SYDVKM. Trimming removed 10 bases from V and 4 bases from J; junction bases left unmatched: 14. The CDR3 runs 16 residues. The CDR3 spells CATEIPSGRGADTQYF. CDR3 nucleotides: TGTGCCACGGAAATTCCTAGCGGGAGAGGAGCAGATACGCAGTATTTT.

This chain uses TRBV2 with TRBJ1-4, with 9 bases aligning to TRBD1. The CDR3 is 13 amino acids. The trim removed 9 bases at V and 7 bases at J, leaving 6 bases unmatched. The germline gives CDR1 SNHLY, CDR2 FYNNEI. Here the CDR3 DNA reads TGTGCCAGAGGGGGACAGGGCACTGAAAAACTGTTTTTT. Its protein product is CARGGQGTEKLFF.

This chain uses TRBV7-8 with TRBJ2-1; 8 bases match TRBD2. The CDR3 is 14 amino acids. Germline V gives CDR1 SGHVS, CDR2 FQNEAQ. J was trimmed by 4 bases and V by 5 bases; bases with no gene match: 4. The CDR3 DNA reads as TGTGCCAGCAGCATACTAGCGGCTTACAATGAGCAGTTCTTC. It specifies CASSILAAYNEQFF.

This chain uses TRBV7-9 with TRBJ1-6, with TRBD1 identical over 7 bases. CDR1 is SEHNR and CDR2 is FQNEAQ in the germline V gene (reference sequence). The CDR3 covers 16 residues. With V trimmed by 1 base and J by 5 bases, 5 bases remained unmatched. In DNA, the CDR3 is TGTGCCAGCAGCTTAGAGGGCAGGGGGAATAATTCACCCCTCCACTTT. Its protein is CASSLEGRGNNSPLHF.

V and J are TRBV14 and TRBJ2-5; 7 bases are shared with TRBD1. Trimming at V came to 4 bases and at J to 5 bases, leaving 7 bases not matched to a gene. The CDR3 has 14 amino acids. Germline values: CDR1 SGHDN, CDR2 FVKESK. The CDR3 spells CASSLRTGWETQYF. CDR3 coding DNA: TGTGCCAGCAGCCTTCGGACAGGATGGGAGACCCAGTACTTC.

Details on this clone: This may be a read error: a much more frequent sequence differs by one nucleotide. J is TRBJ1-2 and V is TRBV5-4, with unresolved D. Germline V gene lookup returns CDR1 SGHNT and CDR2 YYREEE (reference sequence). There are 13 residues in the CDR3. V was cut by 1 base and J by 0 bases, with 4 bases left in between. The chain's CDR3 is CASSLNANYGYTF. The CDR3 coding sequence is TGTGCCAGCAGCTTGAATGCTAACTATGGCTACACCTTC.

This chain links TRBV7-8 with TRBJ2-7; 7 bases are shared with TRBD1. The CDR3 sequence is 14 residues long. Unmatched junction bases numbered 10, after V lost 4 bases and J lost 7 bases. The germline V gene has CDR1 SGHVS and CDR2 FQNEAQ. The CDR3 DNA sequence: TGTGCCAGCAGCTCCAGACAGGGCGGCGGAGAGCAGTACTTC. Its protein is CASSSRQGGGEQYF.